A selection of T cell receptor beta chains follows, all from one sample in a study of PD-1 blockade in classical Hodgkin lymphoma. The protocol was immunoSEQ multiplex PCR, while the TCRdb copy is restricted to in-frame clones and leaves out a portion. The sample has approximately 25,000 clones; over 60% are singletons. The input for sequencing was peripheral blood mononuclear cells (PBMCs), taken before the fourth cycle of nivolumab. These receptor sequences come from a human donor with classical Hodgkin lymphoma. Each CDR3 is given with its conserved first and last residue. Clone size is shown for a subset of rows, as once, few, many or a class of expanded clone.

clone_size: NA
j_call: TRBJ1-6
v_call: TRBV30
cdr3_length: 14
cdr3_aa: CAWTMDRANSPLHF

clone_size: NA
j_call: TRBJ1-6
v_call: TRBV6-1
cdr3_length: 15
cdr3_aa: CASSRTGPNNSPLHF

clone_size: NA
j_call: TRBJ1-2
v_call: TRBV27
cdr3_length: 16
cdr3_aa: CASSPGQGISNYGYTF

clone_size: NA
j_call: TRBJ2-7
v_call: TRBV4-3
cdr3_length: 18
cdr3_aa: CASSQVYLPGTGAYEQYF

clone_size: NA
j_call: TRBJ1-5
v_call: TRBV10-3
cdr3_length: 14
cdr3_aa: CAISGDPGNQPQHF

clone_size: NA
j_call: TRBJ1-6
v_call: TRBV2
cdr3_length: 14
cdr3_aa: CANNQGQGNSPLHF

clone_size: NA
j_call: TRBJ2-6
v_call: TRBV5-4
cdr3_length: 15
cdr3_aa: CASSSDTYGANVLTF

clone_size: NA
j_call: TRBJ1-1
v_call: TRBV7-2
cdr3_length: 14
cdr3_aa: CASTGGGKSTEAFF

clone_size: NA
j_call: TRBJ1-3
v_call: TRBV30
cdr3_length: 15
cdr3_aa: CAWSWGGGSGNTIYF

clone_size: NA
j_call: TRBJ1-2
v_call: TRBV7-9
cdr3_length: 14
cdr3_aa: CASSLETTNYGYTF

clone_size: NA
j_call: TRBJ1-2
v_call: TRBV6-5
cdr3_length: 14
cdr3_aa: CASSSQGTNYGYTF

clone_size: NA
j_call: TRBJ2-1
v_call: TRBV5-4
cdr3_length: 17
cdr3_aa: CASSPGTSVGSYNEQFF

clone_size: NA
j_call: TRBJ2-1
v_call: TRBV30
cdr3_length: 13
cdr3_aa: CAWSGASYNEQFF

clone_size: NA
j_call: TRBJ1-1
v_call: TRBV5-1
cdr3_length: 13
cdr3_aa: CASSFQGYSEAFF

clone_size: few
j_call: TRBJ1-5
v_call: TRBV10-3
cdr3_length: 15
cdr3_aa: CAISTGGSPAQPQHF

clone_size: NA
j_call: TRBJ1-2
v_call: TRBV30
cdr3_length: 15
cdr3_aa: CAWSIVPLPNYGYTF

clone_size: few
j_call: TRBJ2-7
v_call: TRBV28
cdr3_length: 13
cdr3_aa: CASRPTPDRATSF

clone_size: NA
j_call: TRBJ2-2
v_call: TRBV5-4
cdr3_length: 13
cdr3_aa: CASSLDGAGELFF

clone_size: once
j_call: TRBJ2-7
v_call: TRBV7-2
cdr3_length: 15
cdr3_aa: CASSFTSGSSYEQYF

clone_size: NA
j_call: TRBJ2-1
v_call: TRBV7-2
cdr3_length: 15
cdr3_aa: CASSFSGDPYNEQFF

clone_size: NA
j_call: TRBJ2-7
v_call: TRBV30
cdr3_length: 13
cdr3_aa: CAWEPTSGDEQYF

clone_size: NA
j_call: TRBJ1-3
v_call: TRBV6-6
cdr3_length: 13
cdr3_aa: CAVAGGTGNTIYF

clone_size: NA
j_call: TRBJ2-6
v_call: TRBV10-3
cdr3_length: 19
cdr3_aa: CAISETTCRIQSRANVLTF

clone_size: NA
j_call: TRBJ2-3
v_call: TRBV5-1
cdr3_length: 16
cdr3_aa: CASSSGTVTITDTQYF

clone_size: few
j_call: TRBJ1-2
v_call: TRBV27
cdr3_length: 13
cdr3_aa: CASRETGNYGYTF

clone_size: NA
j_call: TRBJ1-2
v_call: TRBV10-3
cdr3_length: 12
cdr3_aa: CAIRGPRKGYTF

clone_size: NA
j_call: TRBJ1-2
v_call: TRBV7-9
cdr3_length: 17
cdr3_aa: CASSRERAKGENYGYTF

clone_size: NA
j_call: TRBJ2-3
v_call: TRBV6-1
cdr3_length: 13
cdr3_aa: CASSEIRADTQYF

clone_size: NA
j_call: TRBJ1-2
v_call: TRBV20-1
cdr3_length: 11
cdr3_aa: CSAPENYGYTF

clone_size: NA
j_call: TRBJ1-1
v_call: TRBV9
cdr3_length: 13
cdr3_aa: CASSVSRNTEAFF

clone_size: NA
j_call: TRBJ1-2
v_call: TRBV13
cdr3_length: 15
cdr3_aa: CASSLGRGASYGYTF

clone_size: NA
j_call: TRBJ2-3
v_call: TRBV30
cdr3_length: 15
cdr3_aa: CAWSFDDRVADTQYF

clone_size: NA
j_call: TRBJ1-1
v_call: TRBV28
cdr3_length: 14
cdr3_aa: CASSPGHQNTEAFF

clone_size: NA
j_call: TRBJ2-2
v_call: TRBV13
cdr3_length: 13
cdr3_aa: CASSRGLTGELFF

clone_size: NA
j_call: TRBJ1-2
v_call: TRBV20-1
cdr3_length: 11
cdr3_aa: CSANDRYGYTF

clone_size: NA
j_call: TRBJ1-4
v_call: TRBV4-3
cdr3_length: 15
cdr3_aa: CASSQGRGRNEKLFF

clone_size: NA
j_call: TRBJ2-1
v_call: TRBV5-1
cdr3_length: 13
cdr3_aa: CASSLMGGDEQFF

clone_size: NA
j_call: TRBJ1-1
v_call: TRBV7-8
cdr3_length: 14
cdr3_aa: CASSITRGNAEAFF

clone_size: medium-sized
j_call: TRBJ1-2
v_call: TRBV5-6
cdr3_length: 13
cdr3_aa: CASSLVSNYGYTF

clone_size: NA
j_call: TRBJ1-1
v_call: TRBV30
cdr3_length: 13
cdr3_aa: CAWSVHSSTEAFF

clone_size: NA
j_call: TRBJ2-5
v_call: TRBV7-2
cdr3_length: 18
cdr3_aa: CASSRPPGGGKYQETQYF

clone_size: NA
j_call: TRBJ2-7
v_call: TRBV7-7
cdr3_length: 15
cdr3_aa: CASPRVHRYNYEQYF

clone_size: NA
j_call: TRBJ2-2
v_call: TRBV7-9
cdr3_length: 16
cdr3_aa: CASSLSQGLGTGELFF

clone_size: NA
j_call: TRBJ1-2
v_call: TRBV27
cdr3_length: 13
cdr3_aa: CASSLGRNYGYTF

clone_size: NA
j_call: TRBJ1-2
v_call: TRBV5-1
cdr3_length: 13
cdr3_aa: CASRRDSNYGYTF

clone_size: NA
j_call: TRBJ2-1
v_call: TRBV9
cdr3_length: 16
cdr3_aa: CASSVGGTLARNEQFF

clone_size: once
j_call: TRBJ1-1
v_call: TRBV30
cdr3_length: 14
cdr3_aa: CASSHGTGGTEAFF

clone_size: NA
j_call: TRBJ2-1
v_call: TRBV11-1
cdr3_length: 15
cdr3_aa: CASSSDRDPHNEQFF

clone_size: NA
j_call: TRBJ2-7
v_call: TRBV28
cdr3_length: 13
cdr3_aa: CASSPGGNYEQYF

clone_size: NA
j_call: TRBJ2-2
v_call: TRBV7-9
cdr3_length: 16
cdr3_aa: CASSSSPGRNTGELFF